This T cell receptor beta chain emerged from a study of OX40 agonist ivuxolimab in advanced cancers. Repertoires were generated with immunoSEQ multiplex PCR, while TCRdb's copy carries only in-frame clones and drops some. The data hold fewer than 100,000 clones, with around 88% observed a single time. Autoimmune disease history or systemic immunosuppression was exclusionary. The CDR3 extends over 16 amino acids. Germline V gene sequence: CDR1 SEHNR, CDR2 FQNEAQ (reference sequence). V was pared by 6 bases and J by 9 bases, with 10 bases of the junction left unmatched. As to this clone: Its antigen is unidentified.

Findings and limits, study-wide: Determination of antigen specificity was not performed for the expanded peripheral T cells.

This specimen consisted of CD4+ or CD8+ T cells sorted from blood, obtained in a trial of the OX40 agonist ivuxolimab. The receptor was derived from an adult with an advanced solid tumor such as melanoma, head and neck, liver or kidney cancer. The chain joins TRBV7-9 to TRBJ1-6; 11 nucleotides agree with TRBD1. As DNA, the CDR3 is TGTGCCAGCAGTTCTCGCGCGGGACAGGGGGTTTCACCCCTCCACTTT. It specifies CASSSRAGQGVSPLHF.